Below, one T cell receptor beta chain is given with its context. Its antigen is unknown. This CDR3 is 16 amino acids long. The germline V and J ends were trimmed by 1 base and 2 bases, with 13 bases remaining between them. Germline lookup yields CDR1 SGHAT and CDR2 FQDESV (reference sequence). This entry comes from a study of T cell responses to AZD1222 COVID-19 vaccine. Assay used: immunoSEQ multiplex PCR; TCRdb lists only in-frame clones, some missing. The sample shows some 30,000 clones, 65% to 90% of them seen only once. General study points: Seropositive status at baseline applied to only six AZD1222 recipients. Dominant at 160-218 and 743-854, vaccine-associated CD4 TCRs also spanned spike.

This clonotype was sampled from an adult in good health. The genes are TRBV11-1 and TRBJ2-3; D call uncertain. The source material was peripheral blood, sampled on day 0 of AZD1222 vaccination. The CDR3 sequence is CASSLDQQAITDTQYF. CDR3 DNA: TGTGCCAGCAGCTTAGATCAGCAGGCGATCACAGATACGCAGTATTTT.